The sequence of this T cell receptor (beta chain) was determined in a study of cytomegalovirus exposure and HLA in healthy donors. With V trimmed by 9 bases and J by 0 bases, 17 bases remained unmatched. The CDR3 length is 20 residues. Germline CDR1 is ENHRY and CDR2 is SYGVKD. PCR involved 60 Vbeta and 13 Jbeta primers. The protocol was immunoSEQ multiplex PCR, while the TCRdb copy is restricted to in-frame clones and leaves out a portion. Its table lists more than 90,000 clones. Study-level points and caveats: Roughly even sequencing depth across donors was the assumption behind the presence/absence analyses. Despite most TCR sequences being rare, some public TCRs occurred in many donors. A later analysis showed that HLA-associated TCR beta chains had undergone more clonal expansion than equally common others.

Worth noting for this clone: Its antigen is currently unknown.

Healthy bone marrow donors supplied every sample. This rearrangement joins TRBV10-3 to TRBJ2-3; 14 bases align to TRBD2. This sequence originates from a man between 35 and 55 years old in good health and CMV-seropositive. Sequencing used PBMCs. The CDR3: CAIRTSGRPSPSGSTDTQYF. CDR3 nucleotide sequence: TGTGCCATACGGACTAGCGGGAGGCCCTCCCCAAGTGGTAGCACAGATACGCAGTATTTT.